This T cell receptor (beta chain) stems from a study of immune cell composition in non-small cell lung cancer. The germline V gene has CDR1 SGHTA and CDR2 FQGNSA. The CDR3 has 17 amino acids. With 3 bases clipped from V and 5 bases from J, the junction kept 15 bases outside the gene matches. Produced via immunoSEQ multiplex PCR; TCRdb's table is partial and in-frame only. This sample has under 7,000 clones, with 70% to 85% found just once. Normal lung sampling was at least 3 cm from the tumour, as distant as possible. The TCR originated in a human donor with non-small cell lung cancer. This chain uses TRBV7-2 with TRBJ2-7, with 8 positions matching TRBD2. Input material: non-adjacent lung tissue. CDR3 amino acids: CASSFGAGGIGRNEQYF. Written as DNA, the CDR3 is TGTGCCAGCAGCTTTGGGGCGGGGGGTATAGGGAGGAACGAGCAGTACTTC.